This T cell receptor (beta chain) stems from a study of blood T cell repertoires in COVID-19. Study summary: The cDNA or gDNA used as material had been derived from T cells, B-cell-depleted T cells, or PBMCs.

Produced via immunoSEQ multiplex PCR; TCRdb's table is partial and in-frame only. The table has around 200,000 clones, about 78% seen once. Sequencing was performed on peripheral blood. The clonotype originates from an older woman with acute or convalescent COVID-19.

This CDR3 is CASSLDIDRDGKLFF. In nucleotides, the CDR3 is TGTGCCAGCAGCTTAGATATAGATCGCGATGGAAAACTGTTTTTT. The genes are TRBV11-2 and TRBJ1-4; D is ambiguous. Trimming removed 0 bases from V and 10 bases from J, with 15 bases in between. The CDR3 is made up of 15 amino acids. Germline-derived CDR1 and CDR2 are SGHAT and FQNNGV.